A selection of T cell receptor beta chains follows, all from one sample in a study of blood T cell repertoires in COVID-19. The data were produced by immunoSEQ multiplex PCR, yet TCRdb's version contains in-frame clones alone and is incomplete. This sample has about 670,000 clones, with over 80% found just once. The sample was peripheral blood. These receptors were collected from a young woman with acute or convalescent COVID-19. The CDR3 runs from the conserved cysteine through the conserved F or W. D genes are given only for firm matches. Only some rows state a clone size, as once, few, many or a class for expanded clones.

D	J	size	V	DNA	CDR3
NA	TRBJ2-6	NA	TRBV5-1	TGCGCCAGCACTCCAGGGGCTGGGGCCAACGTCCTGACTTTC	CASTPGAGANVLTF
NA	TRBJ1-2	NA	TRBV2	TGTGCCAGCAGTGAGGACTATCTCGGGGCCCCCTATGGCTACACCTTC	CASSEDYLGAPYGYTF
NA	TRBJ1-1	NA	TRBV21-1	TGTGCCAGCAGCCCGGCGGGGGGGAGGGTGGAGACTGAAGCTTTCTTT	CASSPAGGRVETEAFF
NA	TRBJ1-5	NA	TRBV7-2	TGTGCCAGCAGCTTATACAGCCCCAATCAGCCCCAGCATTTT	CASSLYSPNQPQHF
TRBD1	TRBJ1-3	NA	TRBV7-2	TGTGCCAGCAGCACGGGACAGACTGTCTCTGGAAACACCATATATTTT	CASSTGQTVSGNTIYF
TRBD1	TRBJ1-1	NA	TRBV5-4	TGTGCCAGCAGCCCCGACAGGGGATCTTCGAACACTGAAGCTTTCTTT	CASSPDRGSSNTEAFF
TRBD1	TRBJ2-7	NA	TRBV27	TGTGCCAGCAGTTCCCTCGGGACAGGCACTTACGAGCAGTACTTC	CASSSLGTGTYEQYF
NA	TRBJ2-7	once	TRBV5-1	TGCGCCAGCAGCACCCGGGGGCAGGGGAAAGCGGGATTCCTCGACGAGCAGTACTTC	CASSTRGQGKAGFLDEQYF
TRBD1	TRBJ1-3	NA	TRBV5-4	TGTGCCAGCAGCTCAACAGGGGGCTCTGGAAACACCATATATTTT	CASSSTGGSGNTIYF
NA	TRBJ1-1	NA	TRBV5-4	TGTGCCAGCAGCTTGGCCGGGGGTACTATTAACACTGAAGCTTTCTTT	CASSLAGGTINTEAFF
TRBD1	TRBJ1-4	NA	TRBV6-5	TGTGCCAGCAGTAGACAGGGAACTAATGAAAAACTGTTTTTT	CASSRQGTNEKLFF
NA	TRBJ1-2	NA	TRBV25-1	TGTGCCAGCAGTGAATATTTCCCAGGGGACTATGGCTACACCTTC	CASSEYFPGDYGYTF
NA	TRBJ1-5	NA	TRBV6-6	TGTGCCAGCAGTTACGAACGGGATCAGCCCCAGCATTTT	CASSYERDQPQHF
TRBD1	TRBJ2-1	once	TRBV25-1	TGTGCCAGCAGTAGCGGACAGGGGTGGAATGAGCAGTTCTTC	CASSSGQGWNEQFF
NA	TRBJ1-3	NA	TRBV28	TGTGCCAGCAGTTTATTCCCAGGAAACACCATATATTTT	CASSLFPGNTIYF
TRBD1	TRBJ1-2	NA	TRBV3-1/TRBV3-2	TGTGCCAGCAGCCGGGAACAGGGGTACTATGGCTACACCTTC	CASSREQGYYGYTF
TRBD1	TRBJ1-5	NA	TRBV4-3	TGCGCCAGCAGCCAAGATTTAGGGGGCGGTCAGCCCCAGCATTTT	CASSQDLGGGQPQHF
NA	TRBJ1-5	many	TRBV6-5	TGTGCCAGCAGCCATCTACAGCAACAGCCCCAGCATTTT	CASSHLQQQPQHF
NA	TRBJ2-3	NA	TRBV11-3	TGTGCCAGCAGCTCTCGGGACTCCTCCACAGATACGCAGTATTTT	CASSSRDSSTDTQYF
NA	TRBJ2-1	NA	TRBV24-1	TGTGCCACCAGTGATTCCCTGACGGGGGAGTTCTTC	CATSDSLTGEFF
TRBD1	TRBJ1-5	NA	TRBV4-3	TGCGCCAGCAGCACTCGACAGGGGGAAGATCAGCCCCAGCATTTT	CASSTRQGEDQPQHF
TRBD2	TRBJ2-3	NA	TRBV4-2	TGTGCCAGCAGTCGAGCGGGGGGACCCACAGATACGCAGTATTTT	CASSRAGGPTDTQYF
TRBD1	TRBJ1-5	NA	TRBV9	TGTGCCAGCAGCGCACAGGGGAGGCCCCAGCATTTT	CASSAQGRPQHF